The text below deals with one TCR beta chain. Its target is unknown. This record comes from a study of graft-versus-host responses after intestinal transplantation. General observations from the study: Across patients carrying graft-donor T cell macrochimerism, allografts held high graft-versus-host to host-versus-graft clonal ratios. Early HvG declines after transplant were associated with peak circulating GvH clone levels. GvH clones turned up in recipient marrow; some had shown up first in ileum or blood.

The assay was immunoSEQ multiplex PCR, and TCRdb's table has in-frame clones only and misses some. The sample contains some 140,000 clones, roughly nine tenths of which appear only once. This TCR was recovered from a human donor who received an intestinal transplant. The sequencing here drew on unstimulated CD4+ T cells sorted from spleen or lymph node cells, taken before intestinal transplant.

CDR3 nucleotides: TGTGCCAGCAGCCAACACTTTAATCCTGGCGGCGGGGACTACGAGCAGTACTTC. It yields the protein CASSQHFNPGGGDYEQYF. The rearrangement uses TRBV4-2 and TRBJ2-7; tentatively, D is TRBD2 (6 bases). The CDR3 is 18 amino acids. CDR1 and CDR2 (germline): LGHNA, YNFKEQ. Trimming removed 2 bases at V and 3 bases at J, with 23 bases between.